This T cell receptor (beta chain) was captured by sequencing in a study of T-cell reconstitution after alpha-beta-depleted transplantation in children (dated by TCRdb to about 2016). The study in broad terms: Using TCR repertoire profiling, the study followed T-cell immune reconstitution in a quantitative way in children after TCRalphabeta/CD19-depleted allogeneic hematopoietic cell transplantation.

Paper-wide results and their limitations: The high TCRbeta diversity at day 60 in some patients was ascribed to recipient T cells and intrathymic progenitors that had survived conditioning. Over the following months the frequencies of hyperexpanded clones went down, and after one year T-cell counts and TCRbeta diversity were mostly credited to newly produced T cells. Apparently early alphabetaT-cell count recovery about two months after transplant reportedly relied on only several hundred rapidly expanded clones derived from non-depleted graft cells.

Turning to this clonotype: Its antigen is unknown. No much larger clonotype is one base removed from it; base qualities were not supplied.

The germline ends are 12 bases apart after V is trimmed by 0 bases and J by 7 bases. From the germline V gene, CDR1 is LGHNA and CDR2 is YNFKEQ. The CDR3, from cysteine to phenylalanine, totals 14 residues. Just the 42-base CDR3 DNA is kept, in frame starting at base 1. The treatment or condition tag for this specimen amounts to: allogeneic hematopoietic cell transplantation with graft depleted of TCRalphabeta T cells and CD19 B cells. Transplant recipients were children who received TCRalphabeta/CD19-depleted allogeneic hematopoietic cell grafts. Library preparation was by PCR. The instrument given in TCRdb is Illumina HiSeq 2500. To normalize quantification of the TCRbeta repertoire, the TCR libraries were built with molecular barcoding that relied on unique molecular identifiers. TCRdb trimmed the raw reads at Q25, called clones with MiXCR and kept productive beta chains. Each entry merges the rows of one CDR3 protein and shows their most common DNA and genes. The sample has about 250,000 distinct CDR3 sequences on record, 20% to 30% of them singletons. In total, the top ten clones hold roughly 5% of the sample.

The TCR sequence derives from a female patient aged 2-9 years who had a stem cell transplant for congenital amegakaryocytic thrombocytopenia, so the T cells may come from the graft donor. The sequencing here drew on PBMCs, mostly from graft donor cells, taken 360 days after TCRalphabeta/CD19-depleted stem cell transplant. The chain couples TRBV4-2 to TRBJ1-2; confidence is insufficient to name the D gene. The bases are TGTGCCAGCAGCCAAGAGGTCCGCGGGTCTGGCTACACCTTC. Protein translation: CASSQEVRGSGYTF.